Presented here are 17 T cell receptor beta chains from one specimen sequenced in a study of PD-L1 blockade in urothelial cancer (dated by TCRdb to about 2017). Library prep was done by the immunoSEQ multiplex PCR assay. TCRdb provides this immuneACCESS table in a form limited to in-frame rearrangements. Some clones are lacking; in checked studies, under half of them reflect an unresolved V gene, and why the rest are absent is not known. The sample table records about 43,000 clones; around 88% of these occur just once. The top ten clonotypes cover 3.5% to 5% of the sample. The input for sequencing was PBMCs, taken around atezolizumab (anti-PD-L1) treatment. The receptors stem from a man at least 80 years old with urothelial cancer.

This sequence joins TRBV5-4 and TRBJ1-2; a possible D gene is TRBD1 (6 bases). V lost 2 bases and J lost 0, with 11 bases in between. CDR3 size: 15 residues. Germline V gives CDR1 SGHNT, CDR2 YYREEE (reference sequence). DNA of the CDR3: TGTGCCAGCAGCTTAACGACAGGAGCTAACTATGGCTACACCTTC. Translation gives CASSLTTGANYGYTF.

In nucleotides, the CDR3 is TGTGCCAGCTCGGGGGGACAGTCAAGAACCGGGGAGCTGTTTTTT. It codes for CASSGGQSRTGELFF. This chain links TRBV18 with TRBJ2-2, with D perhaps matching TRBD1 (7 bases). Trimming shortened V by 6 bases and J by 5 bases, and 16 bases separated the two germline ends. CDR1 and CDR2 from the germline V gene are KGHSH and LQKENI. The CDR3 has 15 amino acids.

The rearrangement uses TRBV28 and TRBJ1-2; a weak D match, TRBD1 (6 bases). Looked up from germline, CDR1 is MDHEN and CDR2 is SYDVKM. Trimming shortened V by 10 bases and J by 7 bases, and 19 bases separated the two germline ends. This CDR3 has 13 residues. The CDR3 region is CATVTGTILGYTF. CDR3 sequence (DNA): TGTGCCACGGTTACAGGGACTATTCTTGGCTACACCTTC.

J is TRBJ1-4 and V is TRBV18; D uncertain. Deletions cut 0 bases from V and 0 bases from J, with 17 bases between. The CDR3 loop spans 19 amino acids. Per the germline V gene, CDR1 is KGHSH and CDR2 is LQKENI. In DNA, the CDR3 is TGTGCCAGCTCACCACCTATGCGTGCCTCAAGTGCAACTAATGAAAAACTGTTTTTT. Its protein is CASSPPMRASSATNEKLFF.

The CDR3 loop is CASTPSGGASGELFF. The DNA of the CDR3 is TGTGCCAGCACCCCGTCGGGGGGCGCGTCCGGGGAGCTGTTTTTT. The chain recombines TRBV6-5 with TRBJ2-2, with D possibly being TRBD2 (7 bases). The CDR3 sequence is 15 residues long. Germline CDR1 reads MNHEY; CDR2 reads SVGAGI. Trimming removed 7 bases from V and 6 bases from J, with 18 bases in between.

The chain couples TRBV7-8 to TRBJ1-4; D is ambiguous. In germline, CDR1 is SGHVS, CDR2 FQNEAQ. V was shortened by 3 bases and J by 0 bases, with 5 bases between the two germline ends. This CDR3 region has 14 residues. The CDR3 DNA reads TGTGCCAGCAGCTTGAGTGCAACTAATGAAAAACTGTTTTTT. Translated: CASSLSATNEKLFF.

This clone has just one count. The J gene is TRBJ2-1, the V gene TRBV19, with 10 nucleotides matching TRBD2. The V gene end was trimmed by 6 bases and the J gene end by 5 bases; junction bases not matched to a gene: 13. Germline V gene sequence: CDR1 LNHDA, CDR2 SQIVND (reference sequence). This CDR3 spans 17 amino acids. DNA for the CDR3: TGTGCCAGTAGATACACTCGAGCGGGAGGGGACGACAATGAGCAGTTCTTC. It encodes CASRYTRAGGDDNEQFF. The entire variable domain, with the rest obtained from reference TRBV19 and TRBJ2-1, is as follows: DGGITQSPKYLFRKEGQNVTLSCEQNLNHDAMYWYRQDPGQGLRLIYYSQIVNDFQKGDIAEGYSVSREKKESFPLTVTSAQKNPTAFYLCASRYTRAGGDDNEQFFGPGTRLTVL.

The V gene is TRBV5-4, the J gene TRBJ2-1; TRBD2 might be the D (5 bases). CDR1 and CDR2 (germline): SGHNT, YYREEE (reference sequence). This CDR3 region has 18 residues. Trimming left V 4 bases short and J 8 bases short, with 28 bases between. CDR3 in DNA: TGTGCCAGCAGCCCTACGGTCCGGGGTCTAAGCTTTCTGGATGAGCAGTTCTTC. This gives the protein CASSPTVRGLSFLDEQFF.

The gene calls are TRBV28 and TRBJ1-3; weak D call: TRBD1 (5 bases). The V end lost 7 bases, the J end lost 0 bases, and 16 bases lay between the germline ends. The CDR3 extends over 16 amino acids. Germline CDR1 is MDHEN and CDR2 is SYDVKM. CDR3 DNA: TGTGCCAGCACCCCTTTTGGACAAAGCTCTGGAAACACCATATATTTT. This translates into CASTPFGQSSGNTIYF.

The CDR3 region has the DNA TGTGCCATCAGTGAGACTAGCGCCAAAGCCGGGGAGCTGTTTTTT. This sequence encodes CAISETSAKAGELFF. V gene TRBV10-3 combines with J gene TRBJ2-2; the match to TRBD2 covers 7 bases. Per germline, CDR1 ENHRY and CDR2 SYGVKD. CDR3 length: 15 residues. V lost 2 bases to trimming and J lost 6 bases; unmatched junction nucleotides: 6.

The V and J genes are TRBV6-5 and TRBJ1-3; 7 bases map to TRBD1. Germline assignment: CDR1 MNHEY and CDR2 SVGAGI. V was clipped by 5 bases and J by 2 bases; unmatched bases: 6. The CDR3 is 15 residues long. In DNA, the CDR3 is TGTGCCAGCAGTGGCAGGGACAGTACTGGAAACACCATATATTTT. Translated, it gives CASSGRDSTGNTIYF.

The V and J genes are TRBV7-2 and TRBJ2-2; 7 nucleotides agree with TRBD1. CDR1 and CDR2 from the germline V gene are SGHTA and FQGNSA. Losses at the gene ends were 7 bases for V and 7 bases for J; bases not matched to a gene: 6. The CDR3 totals 13 residues. CDR3 amino acids: CASTDRVNGELFF. The CDR3 DNA is TGTGCCAGCACCGACAGGGTGAACGGGGAGCTGTTTTTT.

The DNA for the CDR3 is TGTGCCTGCAATAAGGGGAGACTAGCGGACTACAATGAGCAGTTCTTC. This encodes CACNKGRLADYNEQFF. The rearrangement links TRBV30 to TRBJ2-1, with TRBD2 matching 9 bases. The CDR3 is 16 residues long. Trimming cost V 6 bases and J 3 bases; bases outside gene matches: 12. The germline V gene has CDR1 GTSNPN and CDR2 SVGIG (reference sequence).

The V gene is TRBV19, the J gene TRBJ1-2; TRBD1 is a possible D gene (6 bases). Trimming pared 7 bases from V and 1 base from J, leaving 22 bases between. CDR3 length: 17 residues. Germline-derived CDR1 and CDR2 are LNHDA and SQIVND (reference sequence). CDR3 sequence (DNA): TGTGCCAGTACCTTGACAGGACCGCGAGCAAATAACTATGGCTACACCTTC. Translated: CASTLTGPRANNYGYTF.

V and J are TRBV5-1 and TRBJ1-5; perhaps TRBD1 as D (5 bases). Trimming took off 2 bases at V and 7 bases at J, with 13 bases between the two ends. Per germline, CDR1 SGHRS and CDR2 YFSETQ. The CDR3 totals 14 residues. The chain's CDR3 is CASSFGGFGQPQHF. In nucleotides, the CDR3 is TGCGCCAGCAGCTTCGGGGGGTTCGGCCAGCCCCAGCATTTT.

CDR3 sequence: CASQGWGRGANVLTF. CDR3 DNA sequence: TGTGCCAGCCAGGGGTGGGGGCGCGGGGCCAACGTCCTGACTTTC. The V and J genes are TRBV6-1 and TRBJ2-6, with a weak D call TRBD1 (6 bases). Germline V CDR1 and CDR2: MNHNS, SASEGT. V was pared by 8 bases and J by 4 bases, with 15 bases between. This CDR3 spans 15 amino acids.

This rearrangement joins TRBV28 to TRBJ1-1; 7 nucleotides agree with TRBD1. This CDR3 comprises 15 residues. V shed 2 bases, J shed 1 base, and the junction held 4 bases outside the gene matches. Per the germline V gene, CDR1 is MDHEN and CDR2 is SYDVKM. DNA of the CDR3: TGTGCCAGCAGTTTAGGGGACAGAAAGAACACTGAAGCTTTCTTT. This translates into CASSLGDRKNTEAFF.